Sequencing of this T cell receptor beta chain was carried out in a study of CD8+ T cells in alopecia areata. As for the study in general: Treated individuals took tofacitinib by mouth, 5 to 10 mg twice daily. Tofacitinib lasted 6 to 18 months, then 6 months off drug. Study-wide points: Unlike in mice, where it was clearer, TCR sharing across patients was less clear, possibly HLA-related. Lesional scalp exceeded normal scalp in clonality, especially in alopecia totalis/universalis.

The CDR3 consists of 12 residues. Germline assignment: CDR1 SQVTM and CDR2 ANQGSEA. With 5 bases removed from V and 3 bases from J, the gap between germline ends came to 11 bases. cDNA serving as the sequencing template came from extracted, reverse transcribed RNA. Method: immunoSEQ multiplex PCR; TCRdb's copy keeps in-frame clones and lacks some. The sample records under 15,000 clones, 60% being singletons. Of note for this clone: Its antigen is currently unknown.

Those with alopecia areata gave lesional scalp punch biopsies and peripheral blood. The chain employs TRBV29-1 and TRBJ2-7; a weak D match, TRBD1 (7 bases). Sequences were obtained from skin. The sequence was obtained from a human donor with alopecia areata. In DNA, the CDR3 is TGCAGCGTTACCCAGGGGGGCTACGAGCAGTACTTC. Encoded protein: CSVTQGGYEQYF.